This T cell receptor beta chain comes out of a study of blood T cell repertoires in COVID-19. V gave up 2 bases and J gave up 4 bases, with 9 bases separating them. The CDR3 sequence is 14 residues long. Germline assignment: CDR1 SGHDT and CDR2 YYEEEE. TCRdb's copy holds only in-frame clones and misses some; the assay was immunoSEQ multiplex PCR. The sample carries under 250,000 clones, about 84% recorded once. The sequence was obtained from a man aged 80 or over with acute or convalescent COVID-19. The V gene is TRBV5-6, the J gene TRBJ1-4; D gene uncertain. What was sequenced was peripheral blood. CDR3 in amino acids: CASSFGSYNEKLFF. The DNA for the CDR3 is TGTGCCAGCAGCTTTGGGAGTTATAATGAAAAACTGTTTTTT.